The 5 T cell receptor beta chains presented below share a single source sample, sequenced in a study of spatial heterogeneity in lung cancer. MiXCR, run by TCRdb on the 5' RACE reads, gives a single entry per CDR3 protein. The profile shows under 75,000 distinct CDR3 sequences, 7.5% to 9% of them singletons. Specified time point: sample taken at primary tumor resection. The input material, whole RNA from tumor, nontumor lung or frozen PBMC, was sequenced unsorted. The sample consisted of PBMCs, taken at surgery. These receptors came from a female donor with early-stage non-small cell lung cancer.

There are a few counts of this clonotype. The chain employs TRBV28 and TRBJ2-7, with D hard to call. Per the germline V gene, CDR1 is MDHEN and CDR2 is SYDVKM. Trimming removed 6 bases at V and 1 base at J, with 16 bases between. The CDR3 runs to 15 residues. The CDR3 DNA sequence: TGTGCCAGCAGCCCACCAAGGCGGCCGTCCTACGAGCAGTACTTC. This sequence encodes CASSPPRRPSYEQYF.

This clonotype has only a few counts. The rearrangement links TRBV2 to TRBJ2-7; D perhaps matches TRBD2 (5 bases). Trimming removed 6 bases at V and 7 bases at J, with 10 bases between. The germline CDR1 and CDR2 sequences are SNHLY and FYNNEI. The length of the CDR3 is 11 residues. The CDR3, as DNA: TGTGCCAGCAGCGGAGGCGGAGAGCAGTACTTC. Its translation is CASSGGGEQYF.

This clonotype was seen more than once but under ten times. The chain recombines TRBV5-1 with TRBJ2-1, with TRBD1 identical over 11 bases. After removal of 3 bases from V and 4 bases from J, the junction contained 12 bases not matched to a gene. Per the germline V gene, CDR1 is SGHRS and CDR2 is YFSETQ. The CDR3 length is 18 residues. CDR3 sequence reads: CASSSRTGGAVMYNEQFF. The CDR3 DNA follows: TGCGCCAGCAGCTCCCGGACAGGGGGCGCCGTCATGTACAATGAGCAGTTCTTC.

This clonotype was detected many times. V is TRBV19 and J is TRBJ2-1, with no clear D. The CDR3 contains 13 residues. Germline V gives CDR1 LNHDA, CDR2 SQIVND (reference sequence). Trimming stripped 2 bases from V and 6 bases from J, with 8 bases between. The CDR3 protein is CASSIQQFNEQFF. DNA for the CDR3: TGTGCCAGTAGTATACAACAGTTCAATGAGCAGTTCTTC.

This clonotype was counted ten times or more. This chain joins TRBV20-1 and TRBJ2-7; D gene uncertain. Trimming removed 0 bases from V and 5 bases from J, with 17 bases in between. This CDR3 has 15 amino acids. Germline assignment: CDR1 DFQATT and CDR2 SNEGSKA (reference sequence). CDR3 sequence reads: CSARDSPSMPNEQYF. CDR3 DNA sequence: TGCAGTGCTAGAGACAGCCCCTCCATGCCCAACGAGCAGTACTTC.